This is a list of T cell receptor beta chains from one sample in a study of blood T cell repertoires in COVID-19. Sequencing was performed with immunoSEQ multiplex PCR; in TCRdb, only in-frame clones are kept and a portion is missing. The sample carries about 190,000 clones, about 88% recorded once. The sequenced sample consisted of PBMCs or T cells enriched from blood (not recorded which). The receptor source for this set is a woman between 40 and 55 years old in a cohort exposed to, infected with or recovered from COVID-19 (not recorded which). Both conserved end residues are trimmed from each CDR3.

cdr3_aa	v_call
ASSSSQGNTEAF	TRBV27
ASRGNRGTNTEAF	TRBV10-2
ASSTRTSGADTQY	TRBV13
ASKGEPYNSPLH	TRBV28
ASSQTGNGYT	TRBV7-9
ASSLVGAGELF	TRBV12-3/TRBV12-4
ASSSGMLGNSPLH	TRBV27
ASSKGLAERRTGELF	TRBV9
SILFRGSGANYGYT	TRBV29-1
ASSQSLGDRTYGYT	TRBV4-3
ASSQAPGGAYGYT	TRBV4-1
ASSVWTGLNTEAF	TRBV9
ASSLISTYRHEQF	TRBV5-1
ASSLDRDTEAF	TRBV11-2